The rows below give T cell receptor beta chains drawn from one sample of a study of T cell changes during pregnancy in multiple sclerosis. Assay: immunoSEQ multiplex PCR; the TCRdb copy retains only in-frame clones and omits some. The data hold fewer than 50,000 clones, with about 88% observed a single time. Here the sequenced sample was CD4+ T cells from peripheral blood mononuclear cells, taken in the first trimester of pregnancy. The origin of the receptors is a female donor with multiple sclerosis, enrolled in a pregnancy study. Each CDR3 is given with its conserved first and last residue. Each record gives: J gene, clone size, V gene, D gene, CDR3 protein, CDR3 DNA. The D gene is left open where the match is weak. For some rows the clone size is stated as once, few or many, or as a class when expanded; others skip it.

j_gene: TRBJ1-5; abundance: NA; v_gene: TRBV6-1; d_gene: NA; CDR3aa: CASSEGGGANQPQHF; CDR3nt: TGTGCCAGCAGTGAAGGAGGGGGGGCAAATCAGCCCCAGCATTTT
j_gene: TRBJ2-7; abundance: NA; v_gene: TRBV5-1; d_gene: NA; CDR3aa: CASSLEYRADEQYF; CDR3nt: TGCGCCAGCAGCTTGGAATACAGGGCCGACGAGCAGTACTTC
j_gene: TRBJ2-7; abundance: NA; v_gene: TRBV5-6; d_gene: NA; CDR3aa: CASSITSTSLQSRYEQYF; CDR3nt: TGTGCCAGCAGCATTACTAGCACTAGCCTCCAGTCGCGCTACGAGCAGTACTTC
j_gene: TRBJ2-7; abundance: few; v_gene: TRBV28; d_gene: NA; CDR3aa: CASRQQGSGSYEQYF; CDR3nt: TGTGCCAGCAGACAACAGGGAAGCGGCTCCTACGAGCAGTACTTC
j_gene: TRBJ2-6; abundance: NA; v_gene: TRBV6-1; d_gene: NA; CDR3aa: CASSDVGANVLTF; CDR3nt: TGTGCCAGCAGTGACGTGGGGGCCAACGTCCTGACTTTC
j_gene: TRBJ1-2; abundance: NA; v_gene: TRBV28; d_gene: TRBD1; CDR3aa: CASSGQGNTVYGYTF; CDR3nt: TGTGCCAGCAGTGGACAGGGGAATACGGTGTATGGCTACACCTTC
j_gene: TRBJ2-7; abundance: NA; v_gene: TRBV2; d_gene: NA; CDR3aa: CASTPRPGGYEQYF; CDR3nt: TGTGCCAGCACCCCTCGTCCCGGCGGGTACGAGCAGTACTTC
j_gene: TRBJ2-1; abundance: NA; v_gene: TRBV7-2; d_gene: NA; CDR3aa: CASSARDYEQFF; CDR3nt: TGTGCCAGCAGCGCCCGGGACTATGAGCAGTTCTTC
j_gene: TRBJ1-5; abundance: NA; v_gene: TRBV2; d_gene: NA; CDR3aa: CASSETRGQMRYF; CDR3nt: TGTGCCAGCAGTGAAACCCGCGGACAGATGCGCTATTTT
j_gene: TRBJ2-4; abundance: NA; v_gene: TRBV11-1; d_gene: NA; CDR3aa: CASSFFGGDKNIQYF; CDR3nt: TGTGCCAGCAGCTTTTTTGGAGGTGACAAAAACATTCAGTACTTC